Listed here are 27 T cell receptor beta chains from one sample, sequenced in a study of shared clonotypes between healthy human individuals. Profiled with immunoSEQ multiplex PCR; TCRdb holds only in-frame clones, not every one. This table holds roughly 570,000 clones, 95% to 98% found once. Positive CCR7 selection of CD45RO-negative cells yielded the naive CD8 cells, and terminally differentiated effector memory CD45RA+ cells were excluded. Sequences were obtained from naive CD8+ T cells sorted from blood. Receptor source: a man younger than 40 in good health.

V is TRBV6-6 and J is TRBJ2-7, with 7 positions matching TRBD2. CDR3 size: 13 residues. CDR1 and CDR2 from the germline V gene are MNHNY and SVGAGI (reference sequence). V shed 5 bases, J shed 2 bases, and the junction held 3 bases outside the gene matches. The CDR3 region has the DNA TGTGCCAGCAGTAGCGGGGCCCCCTACGAGCAGTACTTC. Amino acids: CASSSGAPYEQYF.

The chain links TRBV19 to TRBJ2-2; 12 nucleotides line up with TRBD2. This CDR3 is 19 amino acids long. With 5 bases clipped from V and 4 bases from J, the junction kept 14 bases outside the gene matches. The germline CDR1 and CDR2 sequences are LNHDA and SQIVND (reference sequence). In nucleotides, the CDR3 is TGTGCCAGTAGTCCACTCCTCCTAGCGGGAGGGCCGGTCACCGGGGAGCTGTTTTTT. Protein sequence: CASSPLLLAGGPVTGELFF.

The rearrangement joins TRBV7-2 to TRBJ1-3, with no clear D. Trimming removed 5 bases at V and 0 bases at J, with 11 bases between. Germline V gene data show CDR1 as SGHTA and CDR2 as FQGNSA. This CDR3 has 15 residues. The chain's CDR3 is CASSPSESSGNTIYF. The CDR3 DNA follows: TGTGCCAGCAGCCCATCCGAGAGCTCTGGAAACACCATATATTTT. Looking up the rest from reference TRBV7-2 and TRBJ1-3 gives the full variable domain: GAGVSQSPSNKVTEKGKDVELRCDPISGHTALYWYRQSLGQGLEFLIYFQGNSAPDKSGLPSDRFSAERTGGSVSTLTIQRTQQEDSAVYLCASSPSESSGNTIYFGEGSWLTVV.

In nucleotides, the CDR3 is TGCGCCAGCAGCCAAAGCCCGCCGGGCCAATTCTACGAGCAGTACTTC. This sequence encodes CASSQSPPGQFYEQYF. The gene calls are TRBV4-1 and TRBJ2-7; no firm D call. Germline V gene lookup returns CDR1 MGHRA and CDR2 YSYEKL. The CDR3 contains 16 residues. Trimming shortened V by 2 bases and J by 3 bases, and 17 bases separated the two germline ends.

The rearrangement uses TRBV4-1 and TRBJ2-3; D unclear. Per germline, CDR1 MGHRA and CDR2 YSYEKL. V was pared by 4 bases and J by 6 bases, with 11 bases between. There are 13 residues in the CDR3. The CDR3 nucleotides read TGCGCCAGCAGCCCGCAACAGTCGGATACGCAGTATTTT. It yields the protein CASSPQQSDTQYF.

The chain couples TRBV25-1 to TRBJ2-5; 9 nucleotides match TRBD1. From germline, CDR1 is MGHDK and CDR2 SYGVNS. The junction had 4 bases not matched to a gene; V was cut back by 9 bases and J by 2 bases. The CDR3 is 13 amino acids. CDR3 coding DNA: TGTGCCAGTGGACAGGGGTCACAAGAGACCCAGTACTTC. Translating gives CASGQGSQETQYF.

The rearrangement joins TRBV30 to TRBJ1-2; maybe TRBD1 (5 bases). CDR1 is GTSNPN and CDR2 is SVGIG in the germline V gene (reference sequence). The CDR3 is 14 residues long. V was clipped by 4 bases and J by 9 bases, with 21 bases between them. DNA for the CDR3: TGTGCCTGGACTGCCTTTAGCGGCGGGGCGAGCTACACCTTC. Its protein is CAWTAFSGGASYTF.

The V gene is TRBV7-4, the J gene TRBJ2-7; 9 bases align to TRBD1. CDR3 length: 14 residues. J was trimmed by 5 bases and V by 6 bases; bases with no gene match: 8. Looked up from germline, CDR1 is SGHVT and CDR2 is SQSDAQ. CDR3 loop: CASSLDRGPNEQYF. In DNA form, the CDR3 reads TGTGCCAGCAGTTTGGACAGGGGTCCAAACGAGCAGTACTTC.

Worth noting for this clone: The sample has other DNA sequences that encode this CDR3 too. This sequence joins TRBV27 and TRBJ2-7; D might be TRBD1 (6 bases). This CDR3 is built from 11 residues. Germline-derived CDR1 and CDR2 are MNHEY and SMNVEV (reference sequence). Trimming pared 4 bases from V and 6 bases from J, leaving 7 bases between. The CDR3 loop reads CASSSRGEQYF. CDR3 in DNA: TGTGCCAGCAGTTCCAGGGGCGAGCAGTACTTC.

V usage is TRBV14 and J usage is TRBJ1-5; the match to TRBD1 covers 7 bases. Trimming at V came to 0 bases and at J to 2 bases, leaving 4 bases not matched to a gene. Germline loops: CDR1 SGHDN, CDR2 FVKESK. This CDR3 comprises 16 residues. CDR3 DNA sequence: TGTGCCAGCAGCCAAGAGGGACAGAGGGGCAATCAGCCCCAGCATTTT. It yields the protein CASSQEGQRGNQPQHF.

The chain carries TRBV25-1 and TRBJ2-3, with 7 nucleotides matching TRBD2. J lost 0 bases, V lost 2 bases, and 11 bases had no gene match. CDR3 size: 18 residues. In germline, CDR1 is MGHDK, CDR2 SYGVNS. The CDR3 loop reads CASSEDPNFSGSTDTQYF. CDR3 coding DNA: TGTGCCAGCAGTGAAGACCCCAACTTTAGCGGGAGCACAGATACGCAGTATTTT.

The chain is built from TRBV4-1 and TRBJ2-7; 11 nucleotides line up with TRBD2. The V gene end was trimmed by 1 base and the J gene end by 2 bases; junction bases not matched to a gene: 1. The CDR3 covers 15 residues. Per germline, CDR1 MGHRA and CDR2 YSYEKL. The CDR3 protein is CASSQVTSGAYEQYF. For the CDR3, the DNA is TGCGCCAGCAGCCAAGTGACTAGCGGGGCCTACGAGCAGTACTTC.

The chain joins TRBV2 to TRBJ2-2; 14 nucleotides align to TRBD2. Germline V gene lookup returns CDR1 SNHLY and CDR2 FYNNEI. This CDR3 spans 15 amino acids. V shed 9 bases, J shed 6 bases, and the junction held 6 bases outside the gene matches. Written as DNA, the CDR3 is TGTGCCAGAACCGGGACTAGCGGGAGTGCCGGGGAGCTGTTTTTT. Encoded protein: CARTGTSGSAGELFF.

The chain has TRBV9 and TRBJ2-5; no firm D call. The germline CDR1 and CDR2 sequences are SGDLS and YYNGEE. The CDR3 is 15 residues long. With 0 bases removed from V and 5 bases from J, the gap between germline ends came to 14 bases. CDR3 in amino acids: CASSVGAGKGETQYF. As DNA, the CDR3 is TGTGCCAGCAGCGTAGGGGCAGGTAAAGGGGAGACCCAGTACTTC.

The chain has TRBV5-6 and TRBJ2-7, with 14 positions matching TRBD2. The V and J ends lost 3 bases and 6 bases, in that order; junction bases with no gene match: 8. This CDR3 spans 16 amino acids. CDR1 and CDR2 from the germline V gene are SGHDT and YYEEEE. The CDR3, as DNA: TGTGCCAGCAGCTCTGCAGTGACTAGCGGGAGGGGCGAGCAGTACTTC. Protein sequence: CASSSAVTSGRGEQYF.

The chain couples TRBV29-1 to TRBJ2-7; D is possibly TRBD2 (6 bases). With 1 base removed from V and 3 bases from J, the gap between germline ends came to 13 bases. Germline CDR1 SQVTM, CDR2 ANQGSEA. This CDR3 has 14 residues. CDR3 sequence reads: CSVEGIADGYEQYF. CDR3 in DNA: TGCAGCGTTGAAGGGATAGCGGATGGCTACGAGCAGTACTTC.

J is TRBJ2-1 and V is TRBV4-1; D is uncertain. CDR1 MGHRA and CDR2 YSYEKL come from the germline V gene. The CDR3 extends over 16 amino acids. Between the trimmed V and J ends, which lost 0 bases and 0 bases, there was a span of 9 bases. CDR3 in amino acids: CASSQEEESSYNEQFF. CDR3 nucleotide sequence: TGCGCCAGCAGCCAAGAAGAGGAGAGCTCCTACAATGAGCAGTTCTTC.

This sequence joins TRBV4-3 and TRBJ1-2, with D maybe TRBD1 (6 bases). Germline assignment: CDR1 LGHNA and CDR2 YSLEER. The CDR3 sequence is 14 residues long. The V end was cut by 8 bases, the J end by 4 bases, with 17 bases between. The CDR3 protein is CASGKGGSSYGYTF. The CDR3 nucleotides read TGCGCCAGCGGCAAGGGGGGCAGCAGCTATGGCTACACCTTC.

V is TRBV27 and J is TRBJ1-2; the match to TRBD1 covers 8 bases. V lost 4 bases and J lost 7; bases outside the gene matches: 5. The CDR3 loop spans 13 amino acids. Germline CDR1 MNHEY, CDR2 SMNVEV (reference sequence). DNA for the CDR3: TGTGCCAGCAGTTCCAGGGACAGGAGTGGCTACACCTTC. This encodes CASSSRDRSGYTF.

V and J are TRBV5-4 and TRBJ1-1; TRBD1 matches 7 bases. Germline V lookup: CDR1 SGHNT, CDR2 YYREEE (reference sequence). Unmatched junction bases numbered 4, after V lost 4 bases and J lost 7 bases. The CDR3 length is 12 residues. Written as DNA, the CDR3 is TGTGCCAGCAGCCTGAACAGGGGTGAAGCTTTCTTT. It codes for CASSLNRGEAFF.

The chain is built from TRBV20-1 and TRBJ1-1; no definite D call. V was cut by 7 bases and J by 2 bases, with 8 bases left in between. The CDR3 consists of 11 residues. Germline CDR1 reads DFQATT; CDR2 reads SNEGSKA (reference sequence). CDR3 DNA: TGCAGTGGGCCCTTCAACACTGAAGCTTTCTTT. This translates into CSGPFNTEAFF.

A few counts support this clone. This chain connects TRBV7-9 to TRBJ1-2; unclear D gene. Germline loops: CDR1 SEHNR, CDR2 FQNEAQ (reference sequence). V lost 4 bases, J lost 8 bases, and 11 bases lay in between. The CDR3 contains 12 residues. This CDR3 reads CASSSSYPGYTF. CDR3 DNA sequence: TGTGCCAGCAGCTCCAGCTACCCAGGCTACACCTTC. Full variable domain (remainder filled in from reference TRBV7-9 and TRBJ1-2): DTGVSQNPRHKITKRGQNVTFRCDPISEHNRLYWYRQTLGQGPEFLTYFQNEAQLEKSRLLSDRFSAERPKGSFSTLEIQRTEQGDSAMYLCASSSSYPGYTFGSGTRLTVV.

CDR3 sequence: CASSPGQTYNEQFF. In DNA form, the CDR3 reads TGTGCCAGCTCTCCGGGACAGACATACAATGAGCAGTTCTTC. This rearrangement joins TRBV13 to TRBJ2-1, with TRBD1 matching 7 bases. The CDR3 is 14 residues long. J lost 4 bases, V lost 8 bases, and 8 bases had no gene match. Germline V CDR1 and CDR2: PRHDT, FYEKMQ (reference sequence).

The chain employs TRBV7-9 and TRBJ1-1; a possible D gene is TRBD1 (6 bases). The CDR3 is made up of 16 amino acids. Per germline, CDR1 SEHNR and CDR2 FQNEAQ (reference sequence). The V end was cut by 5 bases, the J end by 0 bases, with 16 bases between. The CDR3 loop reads CASSAKPGQMNTEAFF. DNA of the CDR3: TGTGCCAGCAGCGCTAAGCCGGGACAAATGAACACTGAAGCTTTCTTT.

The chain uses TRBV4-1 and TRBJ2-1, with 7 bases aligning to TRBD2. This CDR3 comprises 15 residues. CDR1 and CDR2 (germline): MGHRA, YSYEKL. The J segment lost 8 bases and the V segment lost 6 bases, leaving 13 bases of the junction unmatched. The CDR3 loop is CASSPNAGVGDEQFF. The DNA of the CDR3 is TGCGCCAGCAGTCCCAACGCGGGAGTCGGGGATGAGCAGTTCTTC.

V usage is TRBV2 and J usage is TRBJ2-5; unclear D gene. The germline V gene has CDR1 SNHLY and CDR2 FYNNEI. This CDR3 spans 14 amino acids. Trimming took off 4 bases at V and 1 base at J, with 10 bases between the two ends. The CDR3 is CASSVYVSQETQYF. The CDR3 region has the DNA TGTGCCAGCAGTGTATATGTCAGCCAAGAGACCCAGTACTTC.

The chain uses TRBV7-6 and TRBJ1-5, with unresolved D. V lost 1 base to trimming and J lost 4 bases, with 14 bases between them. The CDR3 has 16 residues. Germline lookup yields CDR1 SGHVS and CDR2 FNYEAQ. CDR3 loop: CASSLDSRIANQPQHF. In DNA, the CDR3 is TGTGCCAGCAGCTTAGACAGCCGCATAGCTAATCAGCCCCAGCATTTT.